This entry lists 20 T cell receptor beta chains sequenced from one sample in a study of shared clonotypes between healthy human individuals (dated by TCRdb to 2019 to 2021). The library was produced with the immunoSEQ multiplex PCR assay. TCRdb carries this immuneACCESS record with in-frame sequences only. Its versions omit some clonotypes, under half of them owing to an unresolved V gene in the studies checked, with the rest unexplained. This sample has 1,500,000 or so clones in its table, and approximately 96% of those were observed once. 0.95% to 1.5% of the sample rests with the top ten. The sample taken for sequencing was naive CD4+ T cells sorted from blood. The cell subset or site label, read with the paper, signifies: CD45RA+ positively selected. These receptors came from a man aged 30 to 45 in good health.

Points on this clone: One junction end disagrees with the germline gene, perhaps due to a read error. This chain uses TRBV7-3 with TRBJ2-7, with TRBD2 matching 9 bases. This CDR3 contains 15 residues. Germline lookup yields CDR1 SGHTA and CDR2 FQGTGA. The DNA for the CDR3 is TGTGCCAGCAGCGTAACTAGCGGGTTGTCCTACGAGCAGTACTTC. Translated, it gives CASSVTSGLSYEQYF.

The genes are TRBV5-1 and TRBJ2-7; TRBD1 matches at 9 bases. The V segment lost 4 bases and the J segment 5 bases; nucleotides outside the gene matches: 10. This CDR3 spans 15 amino acids. Per the germline V gene, CDR1 is SGHRS and CDR2 is YFSETQ. CDR3 DNA: TGCGCCAGCAGCATTTACAGGGGGCAGGCGGACGAGCAGTACTTC. Protein product: CASSIYRGQADEQYF.

Worth noting for this clone: At one end the junction does not follow the germline gene, possibly because of a read error. The chain has TRBV7-7 and TRBJ2-1, with D perhaps TRBD2 (6 bases). CDR3 length: 14 amino acids. Germline assignment: CDR1 SSHAT and CDR2 FNYEAQ (reference sequence). The CDR3 sequence: CASSLGGASNEQFF. CDR3 DNA: TGTGCTAGCAGCTTAGGCGGGGCTTCGAATGAGCAGTTCTTC.

This chain connects TRBV19 to TRBJ2-7; 9 positions match TRBD2. V was clipped by 4 bases and J by 0 bases; unmatched bases: 10. The CDR3 contains 17 residues. CDR1 is LNHDA and CDR2 is SQIVND in the germline V gene (reference sequence). Here the CDR3 reads CASSRGLASALSYEQYF. Written as DNA, the CDR3 is TGTGCCAGTAGTAGAGGACTAGCGAGTGCACTCTCCTACGAGCAGTACTTC.

This chain joins TRBV10-3 and TRBJ2-5, with D uncertain. V was cut by 3 bases and J by 0 bases, with 17 bases left in between. The CDR3 sequence is 17 residues long. CDR1 ENHRY and CDR2 SYGVKD come from the germline V gene. This CDR3 reads CAISDSQVGWDQETQYF. The CDR3 nucleotides read TGTGCCATCAGTGATTCGCAAGTAGGCTGGGACCAAGAGACCCAGTACTTC.

This clone came up once. The V call is TRBV5-1, the J call TRBJ2-5, with 11 nucleotides matching TRBD2. V lost 4 bases, J lost 5 bases, and 13 bases stayed unmatched. This CDR3 region has 17 residues. The germline V gene has CDR1 SGHRS and CDR2 YFSETQ. For the CDR3, the DNA is TGCGCCAGCAGCGGGGGGACTAGCGGACTGTCACACGAGACCCAGTACTTC. Translating gives CASSGGTSGLSHETQYF.

The V call is TRBV9, the J call TRBJ2-5; 7 bases match TRBD2. This CDR3 comprises 14 residues. The trim removed 3 bases at V and 1 base at J, leaving 3 bases unmatched. CDR1 and CDR2 (germline): SGDLS, YYNGEE. In nucleotides, the CDR3 is TGTGCCAGCAGCGGGATAGCGGGCCAAGAGACCCAGTACTTC. The encoded protein is CASSGIAGQETQYF. Full variable domain (missing parts from reference TRBV9 and TRBJ2-5): DSGVTQTPKHLITATGQRVTLRCSPRSGDLSVYWYQQSLDQGLQFLIQYYNGEERAKGNILERFSAQQFPDLHSELNLSSLELGDSALYFCASSGIAGQETQYFGPGTRLLVL.

The J gene is TRBJ1-5, the V gene TRBV6-6; 9 nucleotides align to TRBD1. CDR1 is MNHNY, CDR2 SVGAGI, per germline (reference sequence). CDR3 size: 15 residues. Trimming cost V 4 bases and J 3 bases; bases outside gene matches: 4. The CDR3 coding sequence is TGTGCCAGCAGTTTCGGACAGGGGACCAATCAGCCCCAGCATTTT. This translates into CASSFGQGTNQPQHF.

This chain links TRBV27 with TRBJ1-5, with D hard to call. CDR3 length: 13 amino acids. The V gene lost 2 bases and the J gene lost 4 bases, with 6 bases spanning the gap. Per germline, CDR1 MNHEY and CDR2 SMNVEV (reference sequence). In nucleotides, the CDR3 is TGTGCCAGCAGTTTAGATGGTAATCAGCCCCAGCATTTT. Translation: CASSLDGNQPQHF.

The J gene is TRBJ2-7, the V gene TRBV7-9, with TRBD2 as a possible D gene (6 bases). V lost 3 bases and J lost 0, with 12 bases in between. Germline V lookup: CDR1 SEHNR, CDR2 FQNEAQ (reference sequence). CDR3 size: 15 residues. The CDR3 loop reads CASSFAGSSSYEQYF. CDR3 bases: TGTGCCAGCAGCTTCGCGGGATCGAGCTCCTACGAGCAGTACTTC.

V is TRBV6-1 and J is TRBJ1-1; 7 bases are shared with TRBD1. The CDR3 runs to 14 residues. The germline CDR1 and CDR2 sequences are MNHNS and SASEGT. V lost 4 bases and J lost 5; bases outside the gene matches: 7. CDR3 protein: CASSAHRGETEAFF. The CDR3 DNA reads as TGTGCCAGCAGTGCCCACAGGGGTGAGACTGAAGCTTTCTTT.

V usage is TRBV12-5 and J usage is TRBJ2-7; 10 nucleotides agree with TRBD1. Germline values: CDR1 LGHNT, CDR2 FRNRAP. The CDR3 runs to 15 residues. With 6 bases clipped from V and 2 bases from J, the junction kept 7 bases outside the gene matches. CDR3 in amino acids: CASGQGGTGAYEQYF. In DNA form, the CDR3 reads TGTGCTAGTGGCCAAGGGGGGACAGGGGCCTACGAGCAGTACTTC.

The V call is TRBV30, the J call TRBJ2-5; TRBD2 agrees at 7 bases. The J segment lost 4 bases and the V segment lost 3 bases, leaving 5 bases of the junction unmatched. CDR1 is GTSNPN, CDR2 SVGIG, per germline (reference sequence). CDR3 length: 13 residues. The CDR3: CAWRTTSTETQYF. CDR3 coding DNA: TGTGCCTGGAGAACGACTAGCACAGAGACCCAGTACTTC.

CDR3 amino acids: CASSPRRPQETQYF. For the CDR3, the DNA is TGTGCCAGCAGTCCCCGACGGCCTCAAGAGACCCAGTACTTC. The chain has TRBV28 and TRBJ2-5, with no clear D. Trimming shortened V by 5 bases and J by 2 bases, and 12 bases separated the two germline ends. The CDR3 length is 14 residues. Germline V gene sequence: CDR1 MDHEN, CDR2 SYDVKM.

This chain links TRBV5-6 with TRBJ2-1; 12 bases fit TRBD2. V shed 0 bases and J 4 bases; nucleotides not matched to a gene: 8. Per germline, CDR1 SGHDT and CDR2 YYEEEE. The CDR3 spans 18 residues. The chain's CDR3 is CASSLGLAGGPYYNEQFF. CDR3 in DNA: TGTGCCAGCAGCTTGGGTCTAGCGGGAGGGCCGTATTACAATGAGCAGTTCTTC.

The chain is built from TRBV7-9 and TRBJ2-7, with 7 bases aligning to TRBD2. The junction had 4 bases not matched to a gene; V was cut back by 4 bases and J by 1 base. CDR3 size: 14 residues. Germline V gene sequence: CDR1 SEHNR, CDR2 FQNEAQ (reference sequence). The CDR3 here is CASSSDGGSYEQYF. CDR3 nucleotide sequence: TGTGCCAGCAGCTCGGACGGGGGGTCCTACGAGCAGTACTTC. The variable domain in full, with the rest retrieved from reference TRBV7-9 and TRBJ2-7, is DTGVSQNPRHKITKRGQNVTFRCDPISEHNRLYWYRQTLGQGPEFLTYFQNEAQLEKSRLLSDRFSAERPKGSFSTLEIQRTEQGDSAMYLCASSSDGGSYEQYFGPGTRLTVT.

The chain carries TRBV14 and TRBJ1-3; tentatively, D is TRBD1 (5 bases). V lost 2 bases, J lost 4 bases, and 21 bases lay in between. This CDR3 is 18 amino acids long. Germline V gives CDR1 SGHDN, CDR2 FVKESK. The CDR3: CASSQNPGGVGIGNTIYF. The DNA of the CDR3 is TGTGCCAGCAGCCAAAATCCTGGGGGAGTCGGGATCGGAAACACCATATATTTT.

This chain joins TRBV28 and TRBJ1-5; D unresolved. The CDR3 is made up of 12 amino acids. CDR1 is MDHEN, CDR2 SYDVKM, per germline. Trimming cost V 3 bases and J 6 bases, with 6 bases left between them. Here the CDR3 reads CASSLNPQPQHF. CDR3 DNA sequence: TGTGCCAGCAGTTTGAATCCTCAGCCCCAGCATTTT.

This chain uses TRBV27 with TRBJ2-1, with TRBD2 matching over 10 bases. Looked up from germline, CDR1 is MNHEY and CDR2 is SMNVEV (reference sequence). V shed 5 bases and J 3 bases; nucleotides not matched to a gene: 4. CDR3 length: 15 amino acids. CDR3 nucleotide sequence: TGTGCCAGCAGTCAATTAGCGGGAGGCTACAATGAGCAGTTCTTC. Residues: CASSQLAGGYNEQFF.

The chain recombines TRBV5-1 with TRBJ2-7; TRBD1 agrees at 8 bases. Germline V gene lookup returns CDR1 SGHRS and CDR2 YFSETQ. V dropped 4 bases and J dropped 3; count of bases not matched to a gene: 9. The CDR3 is 15 amino acids. The CDR3 coding sequence is TGCGCCAGCAGCCAGTCGACAGGGGCTAGCTACGAGCAGTACTTC. Its translation is CASSQSTGASYEQYF.